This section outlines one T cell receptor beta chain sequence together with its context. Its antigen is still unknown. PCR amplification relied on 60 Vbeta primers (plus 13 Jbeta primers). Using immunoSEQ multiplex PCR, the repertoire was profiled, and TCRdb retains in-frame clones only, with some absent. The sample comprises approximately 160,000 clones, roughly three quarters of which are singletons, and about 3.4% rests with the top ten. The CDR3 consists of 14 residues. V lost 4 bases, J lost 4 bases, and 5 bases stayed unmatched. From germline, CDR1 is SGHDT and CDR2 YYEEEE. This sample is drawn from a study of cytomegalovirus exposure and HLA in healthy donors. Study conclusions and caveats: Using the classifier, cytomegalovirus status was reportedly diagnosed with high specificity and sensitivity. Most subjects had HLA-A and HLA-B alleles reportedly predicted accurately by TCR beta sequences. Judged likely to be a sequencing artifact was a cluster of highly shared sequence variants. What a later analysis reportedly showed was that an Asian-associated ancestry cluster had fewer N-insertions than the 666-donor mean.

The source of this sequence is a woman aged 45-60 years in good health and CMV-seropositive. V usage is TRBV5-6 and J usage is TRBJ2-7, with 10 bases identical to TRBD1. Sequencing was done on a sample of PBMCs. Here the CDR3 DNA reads TGTGCCAGCAGCCCGGGACAGGGGATATACGAGCAGTACTTC. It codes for CASSPGQGIYEQYF.